Below are 9 T cell receptor beta chains sequenced from a single sample in a study of blood T cells in healthy people across ages. Through a sample-barcoded 5' primer and a J-beta primer mix, a second PCR was run for roughly 6 to 12 cycles. A single record per CDR3 protein comes from TCRdb applying MiXCR to the 5' RACE reads. The sample comprises 2 million or so distinct CDR3 sequences, about 50% of which are singletons, and over 2% rests with the top ten. Sequenced sample: blood. The source is a woman aged 40 to 49 in good health.

This chain links TRBV4-1 with TRBJ2-3; tentative D call: TRBD2 (5 bases). This CDR3 comprises 15 residues. V was cut by 0 bases and J by 1 base, with 8 bases left in between. The germline V gene encodes CDR1 MGHRA and CDR2 YSYEKL. CDR3 DNA sequence: TGCGCCAGCAGCCAAGAACGTAGCGGCACAGATACGCAGTATTTT. It is translated as CASSQERSGTDTQYF.

This clonotype was counted a single time. The chain carries TRBV20-1 and TRBJ1-6; no firm D call. The CDR3 loop spans 12 amino acids. Trimming pared 2 bases from V and 12 bases from J, leaving 11 bases between. Germline V gene data show CDR1 as DFQATT and CDR2 as SNEGSKA (reference sequence). The CDR3 sequence: CSARPLGGPLHF. Here the CDR3 DNA reads TGCAGTGCTAGACCTCTGGGAGGACCCCTCCACTTT.

A few counts support this clonotype. The CDR3 here is CASSPLGAAEEQYF. DNA for the CDR3: TGTGCCAGCAGCCCCCTGGGGGCCGCCGAGGAGCAGTACTTC. This rearrangement joins TRBV11-3 to TRBJ2-7, with D perhaps TRBD1 (6 bases). Trimming left V 5 bases short and J 7 bases short, with 18 bases between. The germline V gene encodes CDR1 SGHNT and CDR2 YENEEA. The CDR3 spans 14 residues.

This rearrangement joins TRBV14 to TRBJ2-7; 9 nucleotides match TRBD1. The DNA end lines up better with TRBJ2-5; the J call may be wrong. CDR1 and CDR2 from the germline V gene are SGHDN and FVKESK. The CDR3 contains 15 residues. The CDR3 region is CASSHPGQGKGTQYF. The CDR3 DNA sequence: TGTGCCAGCAGCCATCCGGGACAGGGAAAAGGGACCCAGTACTTC.

The chain has TRBV5-1 and TRBJ2-1; unclear D gene. Per germline, CDR1 SGHRS and CDR2 YFSETQ. The CDR3 spans 14 residues. V shed 2 bases and J shed 4 bases, with 10 bases lying between them. This chain's CDR3 is CASSFELTYNEQFF. The CDR3 nucleotides are TGCGCCAGCAGCTTCGAACTAACTTACAATGAGCAGTTCTTC.

The chain uses TRBV7-9 and TRBJ1-1; D call uncertain. The germline CDR1 and CDR2 sequences are SEHNR and FQNEAQ (reference sequence). The V and J ends lost 0 bases and 2 bases respectively, with 16 bases between them. CDR3 length equals 17 residues. CDR3 DNA: TGTGCCAGCAGCTTAGCTCGCCACCGAGACAATAACACTGAAGCTTTCTTT. Residues: CASSLARHRDNNTEAFF.

V gene TRBV6-5 combines with J gene TRBJ2-1; the D call may be TRBD1 or TRBD2 (5 bases each). CDR3 length equals 14 residues. Germline loops: CDR1 MNHEY, CDR2 SVGAGI. Trimming removed 2 bases from V and 9 bases from J, with 14 bases in between. CDR3 sequence reads: CASSYLKRDGEQFF. For the CDR3, the DNA is TGTGCCAGCAGTTACCTCAAGAGGGACGGTGAGCAGTTCTTC.

The chain carries TRBV5-1 and TRBJ2-7, with D possibly TRBD1 on 6 matching bases. The J call may be mistaken, given a closer DNA end match to TRBJ2-5. The CDR3 has 16 amino acids. Germline CDR1 SGHRS, CDR2 YFSETQ. The DNA for the CDR3 is TGCGCCAGCAGCTTACAAAATCAGGGGCTTCGGGAGACCCAGTACTTC. It specifies CASSLQNQGLRETQYF.

The J gene is TRBJ2-3, the V gene TRBV6-5; possible D gene TRBD2, 7 bases. V was trimmed by 8 bases and J by 2 bases, leaving 14 bases between them. The germline CDR1 and CDR2 sequences are MNHEY and SVGAGI. The CDR3 totals 14 residues. The CDR3 nucleotides read TGTGCCAGCCTAGGGGGGGAGAACACAGATACGCAGTATTTT. This sequence encodes CASLGGENTDTQYF.